The entry below gives a single T cell receptor beta chain sequence along with its context. Per germline, CDR1 SGHDT and CDR2 YYEEEE. This CDR3 is built from 13 residues. V lost 1 base, J lost 4 bases, and 8 bases lay in between. Using immunoSEQ multiplex PCR, the repertoire was profiled, and TCRdb retains in-frame clones only, with some absent. The profile shows 200,000 or so clones, about nine tenths of them singletons. These data originate in a study of blood T cell repertoires in COVID-19. Each participant's cohort was designated according to participant-reported clinical history. Sequencing input: PBMCs or T cells enriched from blood (not recorded which). V usage is TRBV5-6 and J usage is TRBJ1-2; D call uncertain. The TCR was taken from a middle-aged woman with acute COVID-19. The DNA for the CDR3 is TGTGCCAGCAGCTTGCTTTCTACCTATGGCTACACCTTC. It specifies CASSLLSTYGYTF.